This T cell receptor (beta chain) was sequenced in a study of shared clonotypes between healthy human individuals (dated by TCRdb to the early 2020s). Regarding the research as a whole: The cohort comprised two women and a few men aged 18 to 49 years. Per donor, three plates each were used for CD4 naive and CD4 memory, two for CD8 naive, and one for CD8 memory. Blood TCR repertoires of a handful of healthy adults were deeply sequenced to estimate repertoire size and the extent of clonotype sharing between individuals. To increase sequencing depth and limit assay-specific biases, different laboratories used diverse techniques to prepare libraries and sequence TCR repertoires. Between about 0.8 and 8.9 billion PBMCs per donor were obtained by leukapheresis.

Study-level results and caveats: Compared with non-shared clonotypes, clonotypes shared by all four sorted-subset donors had higher generation probabilities. Based on pairwise subsampling, the degree of clonotype sharing among donors was expected to be affected by sequencing depth. Sampling was restricted to blood, and TCR repertoires in tissues likely differ from the TCR repertoires found in blood. Larger estimated clonotype richness was generally found for naive subsets than for memory subsets. Sharing across several donors was observed for around 4.8% of naive CD4, 3.5% of naive CD8, around 2.5% of memory CD4, and over 0.3% of memory CD8 clonotypes. Rarefaction of sorted-subset datasets indicated incomplete sequencing despite the large sequencing depth. The genetic and exposure-history diversity represented was limited by the small number of donors.

Healthy HIV-negative adults with no recently reported acute infections or vaccinations were included as donors. Only Caucasian adults living in Nashville, Tennessee, USA were represented among the donors. Magnetic negative selection was used to enrich CD4+ T cells, after which naive cells were positively selected on CD45RA and the negative fraction became the memory subset. After blood collection by leukapheresis, PBMCs were isolated using Ficoll-Histopaque density gradient centrifugation and then cryopreserved in the vapor phase of liquid nitrogen. Analytical flow cytometry was used to check the purity and quantity of every magnetically sorted T cell population. From each sorted fraction, genomic DNA was isolated and quantified by UV absorbance on a Nanodrop 2000c. The germline V gene gives CDR1 as MNHEY and CDR2 as SVGAGI. Ends trimmed: V by 4 bases, J by 6 bases; bases unmatched to a gene: 6. Counted from cysteine to phenylalanine, this CDR3 has 14 amino acids. Kept here is only the CDR3 DNA, which spans 42 bases and is read in frame from base 1.

This clone was found once. The clone's antigen remains unknown. No base quality information exists; no much larger clone differs at one position. Using the deep immunoSEQ assay, multiplex PCR amplified TCR CDR3 regions from genomic DNA. Extracted genomic DNA from each cell subset was spread evenly across all wells of several immunoSEQ 96-well plates, with each plate serving as a replicate. For sorted subsets, 150 to 200 ng genomic DNA, equal to some 30,000 T cell genomes, was loaded into each replicate PCR. Purified libraries were measured with a Qubit 3.0 fluorometer, size-checked on a Bioanalyzer 2100, and measured again with the KAPA Library Quantification kit. Every immunoSEQ 96-well plate was sequenced on a separate single-read 150-cycle Illumina NextSeq 550 flow cell. Under the source paper's analysis protocol: Because the immunoSEQ output included only junctional sequences and no quality scores, the filtering could not be the same as the filtering used for full-length reads. Sequences were annotated with PyIR, a Python wrapper for IgBLAST v1.9, and V/J genes and CDR3 were assigned using IMGT germline references. Reads with weak V/J assignments (E-value above 1e-6), missing CDR3, stop codons, out-of-frame junctions, or ambiguous translated residues were removed. V3J clonotypes were defined by identical inferred V gene, J gene, and CDR3 amino acid sequence. The percentage overlap between two repertoires was calculated by dividing the number of shared unique clonotypes by the size of the smaller repertoire. Three approaches were used to assess repertoire richness: RTK rarefaction, the Chao1 estimator, and Recon v2.1 estimates of unobserved clonotypes. For all TCRbeta clonotypes obtained by the gDNA method from several donors, generation probabilities were computed with OLGA. TCRdb took over this immuneACCESS table, retaining in-frame rearrangements with V and J assigned. Such tables are incomplete; in checked studies, under half of the missing clones stem from an unresolved V gene, and the remainder is unexplained. The DNA was the basis for D and trimming; V, J and clone size are from that table. This sample is represented by roughly 1 million clones; 75% to 85% of them were singletons. The biggest ten clones account for roughly 0.56% of the sample.

This TCR came from a man between 18 and 29 years old in good health. Some clones in this sample may be carry-over from other donors' samples. Material: memory CD4+ T cells from PBMCs. Read against the paper, the sample's cell subset or site label means: CD45RA-negative fraction. Here the chain combines TRBV6-5 and TRBJ2-1; 7 nucleotides in the junction match TRBD2. The DNA reads as follows: TGTGCCAGCAGTTTGCTAGCGGCTTTCAATGAGCAGTTCTTC. This is translated as CASSLLAAFNEQFF.